This T cell receptor beta chain was sequenced for a study of T cells in Graves' hyperthyroidism and ophthalmopathy (dated by TCRdb to 2018 to 2020). At the level of the whole study: Peripheral blood was sampled at the time of initial diagnosis, prior to any treatment. The 95 to 100 discovery patients were randomly divided into training and test sets at a 7:3 ratio. A discovery cohort of 95 to 100 patients, roughly 45 with Graves' ophthalmopathy and 57 with stable Graves' hyperthyroidism, was used to find distinguishing TCR V-J signatures. Prospective prediction of ophthalmopathy was tested in an independent validation cohort consisting of roughly 20 hyperthyroidism patients and more than 15 patients who later progressed to ophthalmopathy. In addition, the study compared T-cell repertoires in thyroid tissue and in blood from about six Graves' hyperthyroidism patients. After sampling, hyperthyroidism patients received methimazole starting at 30 mg daily, and ophthalmopathy patients received high-dose intravenous methylprednisolone. According to the paper, TCR Vbeta CDR3 sequencing was carried out on more than 120 peripheral blood samples, which came from approximately 43 ophthalmopathy, approximately 72 hyperthyroidism and approximately 17 progressor patients. Paper-wide results and their limitations: A model built on a 13 V-J signature distinguished ophthalmopathy from stable hyperthyroidism, reaching roughly 88% sensitivity and 81% to 83% specificity in cross-validation and 80%/75% in testing. In validation, the model predicted progression to ophthalmopathy with 60% to 71% sensitivity and approximately 78% specificity, a median of around 6.6 months before onset. Most expanded thyroid clonotypes (frequency above 0.001) were also detected in blood, a finding suggesting that blood repertoires may reflect thyroid immune responses. Sample size was not statistically predetermined, and investigators were not blinded to group allocation.

TCR beta CDR3 regions were amplified from RNA transcripts. The first round of RT-PCR for the TCR CDR3 was performed with the HTBI primer set and the Qiagen OneStep RT-PCR kit. A second multiplex PCR round built the libraries, followed by size selection and purification. The libraries were sequenced on an Illumina HiSeq2000 using paired-end 100 bp reads. In the paper's pipeline: SOAPnuke was used to process the raw data, removing reads that contained adapters or uncalled bases, had a mean Phred below 15, or lacked an exact match to the constant primer or identifier. High-quality paired reads were merged using COPE v1.2.5, and each unique nucleotide sequence was defined as a clonotype. Clonotypes were aligned to IMGT TRBV, TRBD and TRBJ reference segments using MiTCR v1.1. Only V-J combinations with frequency above 0.0001, covering 98% to 99.2% of repertoires, were analysed. The TCS score was defined as F50 (clonal expansion) divided by E x V (chaos), with BLOSUM62-based TCRdist calculated between CDR3 peptides within each V-J. Welch's t-statistics and random forest reduced approximately 520 V-J features to about 12, which were used in a naive Bayes classifier (R e1071). The raw public reads went through TCRdb reprocessing: fastp at Q25, MiXCR clone calling, in-frame beta chains kept. Each entry is one CDR3 protein sequence, shown with its most common DNA and genes. The V and J calls and clone size are TCRdb's, not the authors'. Present in this sample are roughly 420,000 distinct CDR3 sequences, 15% to 17% of which were seen just once. Of the sample, over 7.5% is held by the ten largest clones.

Graves' hyperthyroidism was defined as stable when no progression to ophthalmopathy occurred over 18 months of follow-up. Hyperthyroidism patients were newly diagnosed, had a disease duration of under 2 months, and were aged 18 to 65 years. The study excluded patients with uncontrolled infections, other autoimmune diseases, pregnancy or lactation. Diagnoses were based on clinical symptoms, serum thyroxine and TRAb, thyroid ultrasound and orbital computed tomography. Ficoll-Paque density gradient centrifugation was used to isolate PBMCs from about 9 ml of fresh peripheral blood. Total RNA was extracted using Trizol reagent, and RNA quality was assessed on an Agilent 2100 Bioanalyzer. V loses 3 bases of germline sequence and J loses 6 bases, and the interval between the two ends is 19 bases. The CDR3, cysteine through phenylalanine, is 16 amino acids long. CDR3 DNA is the only sequence kept; it has 48 bases, read in frame from the first base.

This clonotype was counted only a few times. Its antigen remains undetermined. Base quality data are lacking; no much larger clone is found one base away. The sequencing sample was made of blood. The rearranged chain carries TRBV12-3 or TRBV12-4 and TRBJ2-3, with TRBD2 perhaps the D gene, on 6 matching bases. This clonotype was obtained from a woman under 30 with Graves' hyperthyroidism. The CDR3 protein: CASSLLDQVAGDTQYF. The base sequence is TGTGCCAGCAGTTTGTTGGACCAGGTCGCGGGGGATACGCAGTATTTT.